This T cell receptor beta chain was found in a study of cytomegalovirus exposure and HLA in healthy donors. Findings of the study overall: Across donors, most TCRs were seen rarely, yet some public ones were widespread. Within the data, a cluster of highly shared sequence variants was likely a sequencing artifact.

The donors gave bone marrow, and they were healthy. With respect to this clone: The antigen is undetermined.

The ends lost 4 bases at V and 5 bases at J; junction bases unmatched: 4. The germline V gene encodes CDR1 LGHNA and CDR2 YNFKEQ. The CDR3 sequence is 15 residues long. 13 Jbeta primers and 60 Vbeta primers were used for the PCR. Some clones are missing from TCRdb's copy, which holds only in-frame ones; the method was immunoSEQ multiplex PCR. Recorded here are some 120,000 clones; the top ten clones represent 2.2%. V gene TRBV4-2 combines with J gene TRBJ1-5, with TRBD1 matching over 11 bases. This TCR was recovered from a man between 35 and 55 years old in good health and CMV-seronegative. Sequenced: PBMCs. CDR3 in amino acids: CASSLSGQGDQPQHF. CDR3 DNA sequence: TGTGCCAGCAGCCTTTCGGGACAGGGGGATCAGCCCCAGCATTTT.